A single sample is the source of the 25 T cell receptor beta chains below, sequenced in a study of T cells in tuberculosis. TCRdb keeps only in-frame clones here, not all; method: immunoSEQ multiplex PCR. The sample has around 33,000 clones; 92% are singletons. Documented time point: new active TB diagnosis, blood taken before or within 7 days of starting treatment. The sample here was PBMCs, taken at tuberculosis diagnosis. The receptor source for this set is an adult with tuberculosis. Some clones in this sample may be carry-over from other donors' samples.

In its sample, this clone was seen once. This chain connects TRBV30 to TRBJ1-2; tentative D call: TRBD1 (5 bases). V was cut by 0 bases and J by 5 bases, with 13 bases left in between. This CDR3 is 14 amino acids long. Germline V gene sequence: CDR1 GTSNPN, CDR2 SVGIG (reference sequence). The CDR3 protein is CAWSVRGGDYGYTF. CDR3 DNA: TGTGCCTGGAGTGTACGCGGGGGAGATTATGGCTACACCTTC.

The CDR3 DNA reads as TGCGCCAGCAGCTTCCCGGCGTTGACAGGTCCCAATGAGCAGTTCTTC. Amino acids: CASSFPALTGPNEQFF. The chain links TRBV5-1 to TRBJ2-1; maybe TRBD1 (6 bases). This CDR3 is 16 amino acids long. Germline CDR1 SGHRS, CDR2 YFSETQ. Between the trimmed V and J ends, which lost 2 bases and 6 bases, there was a span of 18 bases.

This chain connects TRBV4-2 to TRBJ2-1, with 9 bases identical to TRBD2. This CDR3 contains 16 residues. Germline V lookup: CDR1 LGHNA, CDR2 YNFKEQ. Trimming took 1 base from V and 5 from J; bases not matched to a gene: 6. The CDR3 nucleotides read TGTGCCAGCAGCCAAGTGTGGCGGGGGGGCAACAATGAGCAGTTCTTC. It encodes CASSQVWRGGNNEQFF.

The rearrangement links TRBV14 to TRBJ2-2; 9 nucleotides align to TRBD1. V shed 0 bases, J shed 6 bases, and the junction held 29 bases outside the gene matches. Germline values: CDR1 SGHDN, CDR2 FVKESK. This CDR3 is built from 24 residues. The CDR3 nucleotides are TGTGCCAGCAGCCAAGAATCGGGAGATTTCTCCGGGACAGGGCTTATTTTGGGGTCCGGGGAGCTGTTTTTT. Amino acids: CASSQESGDFSGTGLILGSGELFF.

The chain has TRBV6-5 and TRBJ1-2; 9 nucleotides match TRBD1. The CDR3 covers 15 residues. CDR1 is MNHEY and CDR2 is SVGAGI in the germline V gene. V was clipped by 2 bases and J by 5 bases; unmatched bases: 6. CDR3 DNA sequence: TGTGCCAGCAGTTACCGGACAGGGGCCCCATATGGCTACACCTTC. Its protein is CASSYRTGAPYGYTF.

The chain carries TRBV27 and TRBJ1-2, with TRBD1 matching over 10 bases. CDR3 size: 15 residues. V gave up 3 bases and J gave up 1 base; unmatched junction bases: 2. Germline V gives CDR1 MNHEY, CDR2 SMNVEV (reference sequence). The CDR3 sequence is CASSLTGGGNYGYTF. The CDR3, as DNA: TGTGCCAGCAGTTTGACAGGGGGCGGTAACTATGGCTACACCTTC.

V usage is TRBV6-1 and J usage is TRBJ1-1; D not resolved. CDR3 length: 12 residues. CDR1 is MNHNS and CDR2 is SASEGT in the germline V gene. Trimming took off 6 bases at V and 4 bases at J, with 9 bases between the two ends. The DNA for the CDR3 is TGTGCCAGCAGGGTAGGAGGCACTGAAGCTTTCTTT. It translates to CASRVGGTEAFF.

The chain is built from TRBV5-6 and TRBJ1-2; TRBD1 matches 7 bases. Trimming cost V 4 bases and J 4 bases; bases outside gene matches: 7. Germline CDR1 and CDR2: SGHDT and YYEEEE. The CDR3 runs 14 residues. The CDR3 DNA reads TGTGCCAGCAGCCCACAGGGGAGTACCTATGGCTACACCTTC. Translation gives CASSPQGSTYGYTF. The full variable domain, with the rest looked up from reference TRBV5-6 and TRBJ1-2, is DAGVTQSPTHLIKTRGQQVTLRCSPKSGHDTVSWYQQALGQGPQFIFQYYEEEERQRGNFPDRFSGHQFPNYSSELNVNALLLGDSALYLCASSPQGSTYGYTFGSGTRLTVV.

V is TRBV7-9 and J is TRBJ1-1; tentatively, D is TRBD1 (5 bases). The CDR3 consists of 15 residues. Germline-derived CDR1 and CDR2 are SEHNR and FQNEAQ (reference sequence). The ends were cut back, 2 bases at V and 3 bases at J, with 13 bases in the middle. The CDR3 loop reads CASSLWGGVYTEAFF. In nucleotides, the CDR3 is TGTGCCAGCAGCTTATGGGGAGGGGTATACACTGAAGCTTTCTTT.

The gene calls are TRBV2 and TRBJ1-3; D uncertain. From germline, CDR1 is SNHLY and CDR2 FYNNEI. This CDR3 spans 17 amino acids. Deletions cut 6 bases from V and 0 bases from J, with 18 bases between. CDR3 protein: CASSPYRTPSSGNTIYF. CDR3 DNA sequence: TGTGCCAGCAGCCCGTACCGGACTCCCAGCTCTGGAAACACCATATATTTT.

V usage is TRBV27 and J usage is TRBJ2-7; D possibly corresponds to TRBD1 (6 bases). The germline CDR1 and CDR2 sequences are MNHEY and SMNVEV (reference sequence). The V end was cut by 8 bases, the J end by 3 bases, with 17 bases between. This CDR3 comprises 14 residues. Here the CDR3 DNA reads TGTGCCAGCCTATCTCTCGACAGGAACTACGAGCAGTACTTC. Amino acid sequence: CASLSLDRNYEQYF.

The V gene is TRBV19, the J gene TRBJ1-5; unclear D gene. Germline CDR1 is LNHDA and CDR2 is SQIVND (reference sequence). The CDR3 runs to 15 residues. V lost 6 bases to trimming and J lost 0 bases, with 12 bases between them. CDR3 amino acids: CASRGRRDSNQPQHF. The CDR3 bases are TGTGCCAGTAGGGGGAGGAGGGATAGCAATCAGCCCCAGCATTTT.

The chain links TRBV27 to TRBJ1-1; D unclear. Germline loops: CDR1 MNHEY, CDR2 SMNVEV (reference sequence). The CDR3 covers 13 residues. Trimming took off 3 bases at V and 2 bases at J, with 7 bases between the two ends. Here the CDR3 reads CASSFGSNTEAFF. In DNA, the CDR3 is TGTGCCAGCAGTTTCGGTAGCAACACTGAAGCTTTCTTT.

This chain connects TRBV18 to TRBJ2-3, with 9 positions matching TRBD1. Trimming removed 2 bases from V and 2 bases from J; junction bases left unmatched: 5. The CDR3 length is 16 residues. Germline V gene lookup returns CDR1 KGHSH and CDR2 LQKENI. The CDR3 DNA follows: TGTGCCAGCTCACCATCGGGACAGGGTCTCACAGATACGCAGTATTTT. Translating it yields CASSPSGQGLTDTQYF.

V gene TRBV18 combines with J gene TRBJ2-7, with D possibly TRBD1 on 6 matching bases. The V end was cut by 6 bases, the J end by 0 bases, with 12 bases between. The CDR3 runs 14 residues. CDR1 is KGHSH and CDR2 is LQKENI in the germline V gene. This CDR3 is CASSRDKSSYEQYF. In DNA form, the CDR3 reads TGTGCCAGCTCCAGGGACAAGAGCTCCTACGAGCAGTACTTC. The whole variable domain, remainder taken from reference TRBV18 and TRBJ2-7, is NAGVMQNPRHLVRRRGQEARLRCSPMKGHSHVYWYRQLPEEGLKFMVYLQKENIIDESGMPKERFSAEFPKEGPSILRIQQVVRGDSAAYFCASSRDKSSYEQYFGPGTRLTVT.

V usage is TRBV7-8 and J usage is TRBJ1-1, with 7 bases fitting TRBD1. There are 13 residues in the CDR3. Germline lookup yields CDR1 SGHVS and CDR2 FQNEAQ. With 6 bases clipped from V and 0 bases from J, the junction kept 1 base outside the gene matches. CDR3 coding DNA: TGTGCCAGCAGACAGGGGATGAACACTGAAGCTTTCTTT. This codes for CASRQGMNTEAFF.

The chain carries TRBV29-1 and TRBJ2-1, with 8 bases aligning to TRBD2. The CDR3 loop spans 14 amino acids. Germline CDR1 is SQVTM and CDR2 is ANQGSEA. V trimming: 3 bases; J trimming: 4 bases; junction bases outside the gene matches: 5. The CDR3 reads CSVEGGGSYNEQFF. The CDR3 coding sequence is TGCAGCGTTGAGGGCGGGGGGTCTTACAATGAGCAGTTCTTC.

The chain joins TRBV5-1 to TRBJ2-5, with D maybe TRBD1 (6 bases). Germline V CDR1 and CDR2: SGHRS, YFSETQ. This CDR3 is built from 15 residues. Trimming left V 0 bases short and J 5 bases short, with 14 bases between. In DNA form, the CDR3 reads TGCGCCAGCAGCTTGGTGACAGGCCCCTTGGAGACCCAGTACTTC. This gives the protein CASSLVTGPLETQYF.

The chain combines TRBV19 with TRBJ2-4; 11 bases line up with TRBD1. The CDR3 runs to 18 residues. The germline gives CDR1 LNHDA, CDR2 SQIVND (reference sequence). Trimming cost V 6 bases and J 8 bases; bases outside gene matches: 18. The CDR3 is CASRESGTGGTLVDIQYF. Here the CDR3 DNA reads TGTGCCAGTAGAGAATCCGGGACAGGGGGAACTCTGGTGGACATTCAGTACTTC. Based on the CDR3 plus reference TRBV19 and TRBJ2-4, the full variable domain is DGGITQSPKYLFRKEGQNVTLSCEQNLNHDAMYWYRQDPGQGLRLIYYSQIVNDFQKGDIAEGYSVSREKKESFPLTVTSAQKNPTAFYLCASRESGTGGTLVDIQYFGAGTRLSVL.

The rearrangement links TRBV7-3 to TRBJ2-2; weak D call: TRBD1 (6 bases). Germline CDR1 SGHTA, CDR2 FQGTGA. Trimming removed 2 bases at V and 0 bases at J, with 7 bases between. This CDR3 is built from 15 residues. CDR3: CASSLDRTNTGELFF. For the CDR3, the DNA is TGTGCCAGCAGCTTAGACAGGACGAACACCGGGGAGCTGTTTTTT. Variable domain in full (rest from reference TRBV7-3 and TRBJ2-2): GAGVSQTPSNKVTEKGKYVELRCDPISGHTALYWYRQSLGQGPEFLIYFQGTGAADDSGLPNDRFFAVRPEGSVSTLKIQRTERGDSAVYLCASSLDRTNTGELFFGEGSRLTVL.

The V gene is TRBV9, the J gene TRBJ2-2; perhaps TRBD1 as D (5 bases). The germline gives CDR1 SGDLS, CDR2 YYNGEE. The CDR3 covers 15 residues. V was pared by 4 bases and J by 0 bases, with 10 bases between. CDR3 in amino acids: CASSQGHTNTGELFF. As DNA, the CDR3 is TGTGCCAGCAGCCAAGGACATACGAACACCGGGGAGCTGTTTTTT.

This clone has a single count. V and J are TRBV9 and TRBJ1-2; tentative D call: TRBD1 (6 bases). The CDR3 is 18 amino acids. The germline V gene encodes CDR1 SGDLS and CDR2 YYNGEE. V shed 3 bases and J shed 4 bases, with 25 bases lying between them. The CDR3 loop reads CASSDPLSDRPIPYGYTF. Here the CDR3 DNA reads TGTGCCAGCAGCGACCCACTCTCGGACAGACCAATTCCCTATGGCTACACCTTC.

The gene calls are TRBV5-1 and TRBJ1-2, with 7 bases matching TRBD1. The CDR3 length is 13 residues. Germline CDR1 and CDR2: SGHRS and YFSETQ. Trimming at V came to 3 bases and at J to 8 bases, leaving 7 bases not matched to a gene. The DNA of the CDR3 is TGCGCCAGCAGCTCGGGACAGCGGTTGGGCTACACCTTC. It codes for CASSSGQRLGYTF.

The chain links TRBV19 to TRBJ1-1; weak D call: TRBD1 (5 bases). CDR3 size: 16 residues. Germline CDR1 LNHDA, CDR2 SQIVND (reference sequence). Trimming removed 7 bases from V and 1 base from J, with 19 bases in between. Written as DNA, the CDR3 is TGTGCCAGTATAAAAAAAGGAGGGGCTGGGAACACTGAAGCTTTCTTT. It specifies CASIKKGGAGNTEAFF.

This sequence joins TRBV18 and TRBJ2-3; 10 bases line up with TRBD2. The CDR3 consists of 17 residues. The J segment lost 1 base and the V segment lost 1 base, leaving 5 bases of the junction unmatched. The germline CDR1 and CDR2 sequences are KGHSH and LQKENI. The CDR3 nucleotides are TGTGCCAGCTCACCACTAGCGGGGGGCGTCGGCACAGATACGCAGTATTTT. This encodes CASSPLAGGVGTDTQYF.